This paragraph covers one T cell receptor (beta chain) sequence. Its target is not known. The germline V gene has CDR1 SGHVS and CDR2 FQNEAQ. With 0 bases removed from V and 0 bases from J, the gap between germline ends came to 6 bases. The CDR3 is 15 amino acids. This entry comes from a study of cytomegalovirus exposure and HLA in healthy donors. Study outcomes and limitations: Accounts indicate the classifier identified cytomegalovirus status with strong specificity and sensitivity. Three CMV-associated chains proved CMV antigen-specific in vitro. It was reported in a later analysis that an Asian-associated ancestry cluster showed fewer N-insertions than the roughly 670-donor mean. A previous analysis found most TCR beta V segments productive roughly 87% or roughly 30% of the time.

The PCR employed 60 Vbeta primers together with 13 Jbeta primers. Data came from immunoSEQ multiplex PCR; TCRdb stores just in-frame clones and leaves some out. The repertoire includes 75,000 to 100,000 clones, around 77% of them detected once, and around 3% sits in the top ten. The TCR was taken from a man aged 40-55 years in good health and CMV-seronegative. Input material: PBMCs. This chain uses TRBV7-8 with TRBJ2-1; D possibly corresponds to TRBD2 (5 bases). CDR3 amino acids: CASSLAEDSYNEQFF. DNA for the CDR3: TGTGCCAGCAGCTTAGCGGAGGACTCCTACAATGAGCAGTTCTTC.